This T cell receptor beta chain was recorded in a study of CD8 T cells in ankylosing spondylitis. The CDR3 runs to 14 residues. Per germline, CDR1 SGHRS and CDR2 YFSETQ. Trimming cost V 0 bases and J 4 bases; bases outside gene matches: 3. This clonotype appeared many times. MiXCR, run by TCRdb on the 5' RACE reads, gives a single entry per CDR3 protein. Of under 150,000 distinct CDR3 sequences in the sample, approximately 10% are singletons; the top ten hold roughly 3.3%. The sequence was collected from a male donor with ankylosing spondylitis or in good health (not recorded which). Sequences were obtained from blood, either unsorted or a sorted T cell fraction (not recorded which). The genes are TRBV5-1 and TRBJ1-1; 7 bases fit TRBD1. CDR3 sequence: CASSLGQGPTEAFF. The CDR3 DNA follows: TGCGCCAGCAGCTTGGGACAGGGTCCCACTGAAGCTTTCTTT.